This entry lists 20 T cell receptor beta chains sequenced from one sample in a study of T cells in Graves' hyperthyroidism and ophthalmopathy. Researchers took RNA transcripts and amplified the TCR beta CDR3 regions from them. The TCR CDR3 was amplified in a first-round RT-PCR using the HTBI primer set. TCRdb fed the multiplex PCR reads into MiXCR, producing one record per CDR3 protein. This sample has roughly 580,000 distinct CDR3 sequences; 46% occur once, and the top ten carry 8.2%. Material: peripheral blood or thyroid tissue (not recorded which). The receptors derive from a woman younger than 35 with Graves' hyperthyroidism.

The chain has TRBV10-3 and TRBJ2-5; TRBD2 is a possible D gene (7 bases). Trimming took 2 bases from V and 2 from J, leaving 15 bases between them. The germline gives CDR1 ENHRY, CDR2 SYGVKD. The CDR3 runs to 16 residues. CDR3 loop: CAISEIVSGTQETQYF. CDR3 nucleotide sequence: TGTGCCATCAGTGAGATTGTCAGCGGGACACAAGAGACCCAGTACTTC.

This clonotype was observed many times. The rearrangement joins TRBV10-3 to TRBJ2-7; either TRBD1 or TRBD2 may fit D (5 bases each). Germline values: CDR1 ENHRY, CDR2 SYGVKD. The CDR3 runs 13 residues. V lost 4 bases, J lost 3 bases, and 10 bases lay in between. The DNA of the CDR3 is TGTGCCATCAGTGGGGACGGTGACTACGAGCAGTACTTC. This sequence encodes CAISGDGDYEQYF.

This clonotype has a count of ten or more. V and J are TRBV24-1 and TRBJ1-2, with 8 bases identical to TRBD1. Germline CDR1 KGHDR, CDR2 SFDVKD. Trimming cost V 6 bases and J 7 bases; bases outside gene matches: 9. The CDR3 is 14 amino acids. The CDR3 sequence: CATSTQGASSGYTF. The CDR3 nucleotides are TGTGCCACCAGTACCCAGGGGGCGAGTTCTGGCTACACCTTC.

This clonotype showed up many times. The CDR3 DNA follows: TGTGCCAGCGGTAAAGGGGGGAAGGAGACCCAGTACTTC. This gives the protein CASGKGGKETQYF. The chain uses TRBV7-9 and TRBJ2-5; D is possibly TRBD1 or TRBD2 (6 bases each). The CDR3 is 13 amino acids. Per germline, CDR1 SEHNR and CDR2 FQNEAQ (reference sequence). Trimming cost V 8 bases and J 5 bases, with 15 bases left between them.

This clonotype has a single count. The V and J genes are TRBV7-9 and TRBJ1-5, with 8 bases identical to TRBD1. After removal of 3 bases from V and 3 bases from J, the junction contained 7 bases not matched to a gene. CDR1 is SEHNR, CDR2 FQNEAQ, per germline (reference sequence). CDR3 length: 16 amino acids. CDR3 coding DNA: TGTGCCAGCAGCTTGGGCGGGACAGGTTACAATCAGCCCCAGCATTTT. This sequence encodes CASSLGGTGYNQPQHF.

The V call is TRBV6-1, the J call TRBJ1-5; D gene uncertain. The CDR3 covers 13 residues. Germline lookup yields CDR1 MNHNS and CDR2 SASEGT. Trimming shortened V by 9 bases and J by 7 bases, and 16 bases separated the two germline ends. The CDR3 DNA follows: TGTGCCAGTACCGGGGAGGGAGGACAGCCCCAGCATTTT. Protein sequence: CASTGEGGQPQHF.

The gene calls are TRBV6-6 and TRBJ2-5; a possible D gene is TRBD1 (6 bases). Trimming cost V 4 bases and J 4 bases, with 16 bases left between them. Germline-derived CDR1 and CDR2 are MNHNY and SVGAGI (reference sequence). This CDR3 is built from 15 residues. The DNA of the CDR3 is TGTGCCAGCAGTTTGAGGGGGATACAACGAGAGACCCAGTACTTC. Amino acids: CASSLRGIQRETQYF.

This clonotype has at least ten counts. This chain joins TRBV15 and TRBJ2-7; D unclear. This CDR3 spans 15 amino acids. In germline, CDR1 is LNHNV, CDR2 YYDKDF (reference sequence). V lost 5 bases, J lost 2 bases, and 16 bases lay in between. CDR3 sequence reads: CATSRGPPSPYEQYF. CDR3 bases: TGTGCCACCAGCCGCGGCCCGCCCTCTCCCTACGAGCAGTACTTC.

The genes are TRBV7-2 and TRBJ1-1, with no clear D. Germline assignment: CDR1 SGHTA and CDR2 FQGNSA. The CDR3 is made up of 15 amino acids. Trimming removed 5 bases at V and 10 bases at J, with 23 bases between. CDR3 loop: CASSHPMDGAEGAFF. The CDR3 region has the DNA TGTGCCAGCAGCCACCCCATGGACGGCGCCGAAGGAGCTTTCTTT. Full variable domain (remainder filled in from reference TRBV7-2 and TRBJ1-1): GAGVSQSPSNKVTEKGKDVELRCDPISGHTALYWYRQSLGQGLEFLIYFQGNSAPDKSGLPSDRFSAERTGGSVSTLTIQRTQQEDSAVYLCASSHPMDGAEGAFFGQGTRLTVV.

The V call is TRBV2, the J call TRBJ1-2, with 9 bases that match TRBD1. The trim removed 6 bases at V and 2 bases at J, leaving 7 bases unmatched. The CDR3 is 15 residues long. The germline CDR1 and CDR2 sequences are SNHLY and FYNNEI. The CDR3 loop reads CASRKPGQGNYGYTF. Here the CDR3 DNA reads TGTGCCAGCAGGAAGCCGGGACAGGGAAACTATGGCTACACCTTC. Together with reference TRBV2 and TRBJ1-2, the CDR3 gives the full variable domain: EPEVTQTPSHQVTQMGQEVILRCVPISNHLYFYWYRQILGQKVEFLVSFYNNEISEKSEIFDDQFSVERPDGSNFTLKIRSTKLEDSAMYFCASRKPGQGNYGYTFGSGTRLTVV.

J is TRBJ2-5 and V is TRBV7-4, with a tentative D call TRBD1 (6 bases). The J call may be mistaken, given a closer DNA end match to TRBJ2-7. Germline lookup yields CDR1 SGHVT and CDR2 SQSDAQ. This CDR3 is built from 14 residues. The CDR3 DNA sequence: TGTGCCAGCAGCAAATCCGGGACAAGGAACGAGCAGTACTTC. Amino acids: CASSKSGTRNEQYF.

The chain is built from TRBV20-1 and TRBJ1-2; D is uncertain. Trimming removed 0 bases from V and 0 bases from J, with 11 bases in between. Germline CDR1 is DFQATT and CDR2 is SNEGSKA (reference sequence). The CDR3 has 15 amino acids. The CDR3 reads CSARDVGLANYGYTF. CDR3 nucleotide sequence: TGCAGTGCTAGAGATGTGGGGTTAGCTAACTATGGCTACACCTTC.

J is TRBJ1-4 and V is TRBV24-1; 7 nucleotides line up with TRBD1. V was clipped by 1 base and J by 8 bases; unmatched bases: 12. The CDR3 totals 17 residues. The germline V gene has CDR1 KGHDR and CDR2 SFDVKD. The CDR3 coding sequence is TGTGCCACCAGTGATTTCCGACAGGGCGGGGCGCCGGAAAAACTGTTTTTT. As protein: CATSDFRQGGAPEKLFF.

There are many counts of this clonotype. V is TRBV25-1 and J is TRBJ1-1; TRBD1 might be the D (5 bases). Germline V gene lookup returns CDR1 MGHDK and CDR2 SYGVNS. V dropped 4 bases and J dropped 3 bases, with 15 bases sitting between them. CDR3 size: 15 residues. The CDR3 DNA reads TGTGCCAGCAGTGCTAGGGGCGAAGGAGACACTGAAGCTTTCTTT. Amino acid sequence: CASSARGEGDTEAFF. Full variable domain (outside the CDR3, taken from reference TRBV25-1 and TRBJ1-1): EADIYQTPRYLVIGTGKKITLECSQTMGHDKMYWYQQDPGMELHLIHYSYGVNSTEKGDLSSESTVSRIRTEHFPLTLESARPSHTSQYLCASSARGEGDTEAFFGQGTRLTVV.

This clonotype has more than one count but fewer than ten. The V call is TRBV5-4, the J call TRBJ1-1; possibly TRBD1 for D (6 bases). Germline assignment: CDR1 SGHNT and CDR2 YYREEE (reference sequence). The germline V and J ends were trimmed by 7 bases and 3 bases, with 13 bases remaining between them. This CDR3 spans 13 amino acids. In DNA, the CDR3 is TGTGCCAGCGGGTGGGGGCGGGACACTGAAGCTTTCTTT. It is translated as CASGWGRDTEAFF. The whole variable domain, remainder taken from reference TRBV5-4 and TRBJ1-1, is ETGVTQSPTHLIKTRGQQVTLRCSSQSGHNTVSWYQQALGQGPQFIFQYYREEENGRGNFPPRFSGLQFPNYSSELNVNALELDDSALYLCASGWGRDTEAFFGQGTRLTVV.

This clonotype was recorded once. The chain carries TRBV29-1 and TRBJ1-2, with 7 bases matching TRBD1. This CDR3 spans 12 amino acids. Germline CDR1 is SQVTM and CDR2 is ANQGSEA. V lost 4 bases and J lost 6; bases outside the gene matches: 5. For the CDR3, the DNA is TGCAGCGTTGGAGGGACAGTGGATGGCTACACCTTC. This translates into CSVGGTVDGYTF.

The genes are TRBV15 and TRBJ1-2; 10 bases match TRBD1. V lost 0 bases, J lost 4 bases, and 8 bases stayed unmatched. This CDR3 is built from 17 residues. Germline V gene sequence: CDR1 LNHNV, CDR2 YYDKDF (reference sequence). In nucleotides, the CDR3 is TGTGCCACCAGCAGAGACATGTCGACAGGGGGCAGCTATGGCTACACCTTC. This encodes CATSRDMSTGGSYGYTF.

This clonotype occurred once. V usage is TRBV15 and J usage is TRBJ1-2; 7 bases agree with TRBD1. CDR1 and CDR2 from the germline V gene are LNHNV and YYDKDF (reference sequence). The CDR3 has 14 residues. Trimming removed 0 bases from V and 8 bases from J; junction bases left unmatched: 6. The CDR3 loop is CATSREGTVGGYTF. Here the CDR3 DNA reads TGTGCCACCAGCAGAGAAGGGACAGTGGGAGGCTACACCTTC.

V gene TRBV7-9 combines with J gene TRBJ1-1; tentative D call: TRBD1 (5 bases). Germline values: CDR1 SEHNR, CDR2 FQNEAQ (reference sequence). V was clipped by 8 bases and J by 8 bases, with 9 bases between them. The CDR3 covers 10 residues. In DNA form, the CDR3 reads TGTGCCAGCGCGGAGGGGGAAGCTTTCTTT. Translation gives CASAEGEAFF.

This chain connects TRBV15 to TRBJ2-6; D possibly corresponds to TRBD1 (6 bases). The CDR3 covers 17 residues. Germline CDR1 and CDR2: LNHNV and YYDKDF (reference sequence). With 3 bases removed from V and 0 bases from J, the gap between germline ends came to 12 bases. The chain's CDR3 is CATSRSDRYSGANVLTF. CDR3 DNA: TGTGCCACCAGCAGGTCCGACAGGTACTCTGGGGCCAACGTCCTGACTTTC.